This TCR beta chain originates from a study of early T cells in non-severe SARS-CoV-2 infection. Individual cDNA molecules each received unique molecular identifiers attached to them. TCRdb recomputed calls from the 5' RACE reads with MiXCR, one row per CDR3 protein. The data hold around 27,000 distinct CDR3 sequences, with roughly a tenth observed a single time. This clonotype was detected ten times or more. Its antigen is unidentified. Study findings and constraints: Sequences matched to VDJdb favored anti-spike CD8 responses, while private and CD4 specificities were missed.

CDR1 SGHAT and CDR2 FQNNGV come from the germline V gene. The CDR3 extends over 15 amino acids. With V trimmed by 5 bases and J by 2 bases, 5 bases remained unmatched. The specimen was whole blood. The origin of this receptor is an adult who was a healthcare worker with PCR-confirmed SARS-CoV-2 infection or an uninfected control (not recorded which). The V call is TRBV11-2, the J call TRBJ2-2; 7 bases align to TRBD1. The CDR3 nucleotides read TGTGCCAGCAGCCCCGGGACAGTAAACACCGGGGAGCTGTTTTTT. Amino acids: CASSPGTVNTGELFF.